A single sample is the source of the 8 T cell receptor beta chains below, sequenced in a study of PD-L1 blockade in urothelial cancer listed by TCRdb under 2017. Interpreted using the paper, the time point label stands for: pretreatment peripheral blood. Receptors were amplified or captured by the immunoSEQ multiplex PCR assay. TCRdb stores this immuneACCESS table with in-frame sequences only. Part of the clones is absent; in the studies checked, under half of the shortfall reflects unresolved V genes, and no reason is known for the rest. The sample profile shows 85,000 to 90,000 clones; 89% of them were found once. The top ten constitute 0.85% to 1% of the sample. This material consisted of PBMCs, taken around atezolizumab (anti-PD-L1) treatment. The receptors stem from a woman aged 80 or older with urothelial cancer.

This clone was picked up one time. The chain employs TRBV9 and TRBJ1-1; 7 bases fit TRBD1. The CDR3 sequence is 17 residues long. Unmatched junction bases numbered 14, after V lost 0 bases and J lost 6 bases. From germline, CDR1 is SGDLS and CDR2 YYNGEE. CDR3 nucleotide sequence: TGTGCCAGCAGCGTAGGCCCGGCAGGGGGGAATTCAGCTGAAGCTTTCTTT. As protein: CASSVGPAGGNSAEAFF.

The chain carries TRBV7-7 and TRBJ2-4; D perhaps matches TRBD1 (5 bases). Trimming removed 2 bases at V and 2 bases at J, with 25 bases between. The germline CDR1 and CDR2 sequences are SSHAT and FNYEAQ (reference sequence). CDR3 length: 20 amino acids. The CDR3 spells CASSLPPQLKIRATKNIQYF. The CDR3 region has the DNA TGTGCCAGCAGCTTACCGCCTCAACTTAAAATCAGGGCAACCAAAAACATTCAGTACTTC.

The chain carries TRBV25-1 and TRBJ2-7, with D possibly TRBD2 on 5 matching bases. The V and J ends lost 8 bases and 5 bases respectively, with 10 bases between them. CDR1 and CDR2 (germline): MGHDK, SYGVNS. The CDR3 is 11 residues long. CDR3 sequence reads: CASGRGNEQYF. CDR3 coding DNA: TGTGCCAGCGGTCGAGGGAACGAGCAGTACTTC.

V gene TRBV7-3 combines with J gene TRBJ2-3, with 7 bases fitting TRBD2. The CDR3 has 15 amino acids. CDR1 is SGHTA and CDR2 is FQGTGA in the germline V gene. V lost 5 bases, J lost 3 bases, and 8 bases stayed unmatched. The CDR3 protein is CASSRGGSATDTQYF. CDR3 nucleotide sequence: TGTGCCAGCAGCCGAGGCGGGAGCGCTACAGATACGCAGTATTTT.

CDR3 in amino acids: CASSPGGGGGYNEQFF. The CDR3 DNA reads TGCGCCAGCAGCCCCGGGGGGGGCGGTGGCTACAATGAGCAGTTCTTC. The chain employs TRBV5-1 and TRBJ2-1; TRBD2 aligns across 8 bases. V gave up 4 bases and J gave up 3 bases; unmatched junction bases: 9. The CDR3 has 16 residues. Germline-derived CDR1 and CDR2 are SGHRS and YFSETQ.

This sequence joins TRBV7-9 and TRBJ1-4; perhaps TRBD1 as D (6 bases). The CDR3 is 15 amino acids. Germline V gene data show CDR1 as SEHNR and CDR2 as FQNEAQ (reference sequence). Trimming shortened V by 5 bases and J by 9 bases, and 19 bases separated the two germline ends. CDR3 in amino acids: CASSPTFRDNQKLFF. DNA for the CDR3: TGTGCCAGCAGCCCGACCTTTCGGGACAATCAAAAACTGTTTTTT.

The chain has TRBV5-6 and TRBJ2-3; 14 bases map to TRBD2. J gave up 7 bases and V 4 bases, and 2 bases lay outside the gene matches. CDR3 length equals 14 residues. Germline V gives CDR1 SGHDT, CDR2 YYEEEE. The CDR3 sequence is CASSRLAGGNTQYF. CDR3 nucleotide sequence: TGTGCCAGCAGCCGACTAGCGGGAGGGAATACGCAGTATTTT.

The rearrangement uses TRBV19 and TRBJ1-1, with D possibly TRBD1 on 6 matching bases. The V end lost 0 bases, the J end lost 0 bases, and 17 bases lay between the germline ends. Germline CDR1 is LNHDA and CDR2 is SQIVND (reference sequence). The CDR3 is made up of 18 amino acids. CDR3 region: CASSIEGAGVNMNTEAFF. In DNA, the CDR3 is TGTGCCAGTAGTATAGAGGGGGCAGGGGTGAACATGAACACTGAAGCTTTCTTT.